This entry is about one T cell receptor (beta chain). The data were obtained in a study of CD8 T cells in ankylosing spondylitis. For TCR beta, libraries came from quantitative 5'-RACE with molecular barcodes. TCRdb itself ran the 5' RACE reads through MiXCR, one entry per CDR3 protein. Here the sample spans about 200,000 distinct CDR3 sequences, around 13% being singletons. This CDR3 contains 15 residues. CDR1 is MNHEY, CDR2 SVGAGI, per germline. V lost 3 bases and J lost 5, with 13 bases in between. The V gene is TRBV6-5, the J gene TRBJ1-4; D not resolved. Sequenced sample: blood, either unsorted or a sorted T cell fraction (not recorded which). The clonotype originates from a male donor with ankylosing spondylitis or in good health (not recorded which). CDR3 sequence (DNA): TGTGCCAGCAGTTATTATGACCGCCCGAATGAAAAACTGTTTTTT. Translating it yields CASSYYDRPNEKLFF.